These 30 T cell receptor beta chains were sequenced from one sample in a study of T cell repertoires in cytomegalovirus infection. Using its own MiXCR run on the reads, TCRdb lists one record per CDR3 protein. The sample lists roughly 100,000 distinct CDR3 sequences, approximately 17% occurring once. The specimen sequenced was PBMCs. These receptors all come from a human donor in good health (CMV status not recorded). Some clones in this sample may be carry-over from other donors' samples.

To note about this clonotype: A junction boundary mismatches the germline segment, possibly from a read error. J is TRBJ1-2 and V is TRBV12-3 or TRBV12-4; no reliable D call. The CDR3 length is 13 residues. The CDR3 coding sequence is TGTGCCAGCAGTCGCGACGGACGCTATGGCCACACCTTC. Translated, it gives CASSRDGRYGHTF.

CDR3 bases: TGTGCCAGCAGTGGGACAGGGGATTCACCCCTCCACTTT. Protein sequence: CASSGTGDSPLHF. The V and J genes are TRBV12-3 or TRBV12-4 and TRBJ1-6, with TRBD1 matching over 10 bases. V was pared by 5 bases and J by 8 bases, with 0 bases of the junction left unmatched. The CDR3 runs 13 residues.

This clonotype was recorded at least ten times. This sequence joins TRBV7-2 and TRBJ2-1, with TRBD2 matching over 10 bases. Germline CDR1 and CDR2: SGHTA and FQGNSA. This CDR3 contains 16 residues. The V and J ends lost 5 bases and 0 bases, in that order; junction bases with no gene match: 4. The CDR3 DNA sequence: TGTGCCAGCAGCACTGGACTAGCGGTCTCCTACAATGAGCAGTTCTTC. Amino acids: CASSTGLAVSYNEQFF.

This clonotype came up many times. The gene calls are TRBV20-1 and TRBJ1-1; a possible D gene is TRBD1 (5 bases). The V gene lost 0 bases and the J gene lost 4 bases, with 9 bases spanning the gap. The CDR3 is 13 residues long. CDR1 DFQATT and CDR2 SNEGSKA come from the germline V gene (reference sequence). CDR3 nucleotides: TGCAGTGCTAGAGATAGGGGTAGCACTGAAGCTTTCTTT. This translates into CSARDRGSTEAFF.

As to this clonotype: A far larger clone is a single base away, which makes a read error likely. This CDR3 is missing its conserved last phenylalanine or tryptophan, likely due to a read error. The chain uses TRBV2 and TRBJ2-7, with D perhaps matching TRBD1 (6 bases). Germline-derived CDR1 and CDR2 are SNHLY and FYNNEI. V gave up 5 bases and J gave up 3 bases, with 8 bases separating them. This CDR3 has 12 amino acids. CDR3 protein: CASSLGGYEQYL. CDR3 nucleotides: TGTGCCAGCAGTCTAGGGGGCTACGAGCAGTACTTA.

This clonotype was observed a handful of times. CDR3 region: CASSYGGLNTEAFF. The CDR3 DNA reads as TGTGCCAGCAGCTATGGGGGCCTGAACACTGAAGCTTTCTTT. This chain connects TRBV7-2 to TRBJ1-1, with D perhaps matching TRBD1 (6 bases). CDR1 is SGHTA and CDR2 is FQGNSA in the germline V gene. With 4 bases removed from V and 0 bases from J, the gap between germline ends came to 9 bases. This CDR3 spans 14 amino acids.

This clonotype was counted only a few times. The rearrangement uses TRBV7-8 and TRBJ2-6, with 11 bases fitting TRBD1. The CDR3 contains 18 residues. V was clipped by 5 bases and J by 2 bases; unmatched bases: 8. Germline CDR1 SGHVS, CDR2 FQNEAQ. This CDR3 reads CASSPGQGALTGANVLTF. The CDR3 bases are TGTGCCAGCAGCCCCGGACAGGGGGCCCTCACTGGGGCCAACGTCCTGACTTTC.

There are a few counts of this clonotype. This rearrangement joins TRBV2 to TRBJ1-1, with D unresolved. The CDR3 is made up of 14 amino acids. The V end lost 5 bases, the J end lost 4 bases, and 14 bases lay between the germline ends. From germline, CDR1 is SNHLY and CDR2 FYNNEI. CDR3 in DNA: TGTGCCAGCAGTCGGACCGATCCGAGCACTGAAGCTTTCTTT. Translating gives CASSRTDPSTEAFF.

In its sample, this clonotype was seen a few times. The CDR3, as DNA: TGTGCCAGCAGCTTATCGTGGGTCACAGATACGCAGTATTTT. It specifies CASSLSWVTDTQYF. J is TRBJ2-3 and V is TRBV11-2; D remains unclear. Germline V lookup: CDR1 SGHAT, CDR2 FQNNGV. Trimming took off 2 bases at V and 2 bases at J, with 8 bases between the two ends. The CDR3 loop spans 14 amino acids.

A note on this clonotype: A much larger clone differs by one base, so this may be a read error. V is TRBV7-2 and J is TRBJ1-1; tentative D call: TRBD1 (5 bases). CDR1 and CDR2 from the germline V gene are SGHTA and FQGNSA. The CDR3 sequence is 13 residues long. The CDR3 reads CASCLVRDTEAFF. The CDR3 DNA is TGTGCCAGCTGCTTAGTCAGGGACACTGAAGCTTTCTTT.

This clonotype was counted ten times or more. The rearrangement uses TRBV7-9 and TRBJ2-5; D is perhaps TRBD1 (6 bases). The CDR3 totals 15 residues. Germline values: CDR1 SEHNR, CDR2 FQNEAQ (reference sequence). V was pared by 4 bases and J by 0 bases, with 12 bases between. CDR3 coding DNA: TGTGCCAGCAGCTCCTACAGGGAAGACCAAGAGACCCAGTACTTC. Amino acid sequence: CASSSYREDQETQYF.

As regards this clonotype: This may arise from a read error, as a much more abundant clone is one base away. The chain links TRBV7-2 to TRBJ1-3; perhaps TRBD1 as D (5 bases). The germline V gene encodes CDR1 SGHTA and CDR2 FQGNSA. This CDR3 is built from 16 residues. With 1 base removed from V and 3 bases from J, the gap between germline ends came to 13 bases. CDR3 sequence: CASSLGGTLGGNTIYF. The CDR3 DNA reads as TGTGCCAGCAGCTTAGGAGGGACGTTAGGTGGAAACACCATATATTTT.

The CDR3: CASSPPDLGYTEAFF. As DNA, the CDR3 is TGCGCCAGCAGCCCCCCTGATTTGGGGTACACTGAAGCTTTCTTT. V and J are TRBV5-1 and TRBJ1-1; D remains unclear. CDR3 size: 15 residues. The germline V and J ends were trimmed by 4 bases and 3 bases, with 16 bases remaining between them. Germline V lookup: CDR1 SGHRS, CDR2 YFSETQ.

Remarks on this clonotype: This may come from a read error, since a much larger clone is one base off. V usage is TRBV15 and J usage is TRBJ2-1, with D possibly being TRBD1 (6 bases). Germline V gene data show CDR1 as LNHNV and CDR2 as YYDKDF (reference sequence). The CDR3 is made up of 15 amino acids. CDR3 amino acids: CATSAAGQGPNEKFF. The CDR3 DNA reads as TGTGCCACCAGCGCCGCTGGGCAGGGGCCCAATGAGAAGTTCTTC. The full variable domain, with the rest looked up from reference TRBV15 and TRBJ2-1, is DAMVIQNPRYQVTQFGKPVTLSCSQTLNHNVMYWYQQKSSQAPKLLFHYYDKDFNNEADTPDNFQSRRPNTSFCFLDIRSPGLGDTAMYLCATSAAGQGPNEKFFGPGTRLTVL.

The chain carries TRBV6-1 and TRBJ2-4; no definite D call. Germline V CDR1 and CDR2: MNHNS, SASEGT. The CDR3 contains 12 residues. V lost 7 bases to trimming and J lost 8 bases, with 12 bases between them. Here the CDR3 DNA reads TGTGCCAGCACTGCTGATAACGACATTCAGTACTTC. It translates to CASTADNDIQYF.

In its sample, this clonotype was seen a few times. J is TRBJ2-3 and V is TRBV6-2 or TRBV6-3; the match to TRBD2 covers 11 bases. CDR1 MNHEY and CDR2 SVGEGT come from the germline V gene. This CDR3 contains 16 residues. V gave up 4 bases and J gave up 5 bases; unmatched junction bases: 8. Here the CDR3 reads CASSFRLAGPQDTQYF. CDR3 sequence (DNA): TGTGCCAGCAGTTTTCGACTAGCGGGGCCGCAAGATACGCAGTATTTT.

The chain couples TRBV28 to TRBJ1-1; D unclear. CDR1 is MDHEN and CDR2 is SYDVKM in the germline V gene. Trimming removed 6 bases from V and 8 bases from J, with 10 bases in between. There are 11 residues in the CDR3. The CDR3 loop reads CASSSVWEAFF. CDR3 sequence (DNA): TGTGCCAGCAGCTCTGTCTGGGAAGCTTTCTTT.

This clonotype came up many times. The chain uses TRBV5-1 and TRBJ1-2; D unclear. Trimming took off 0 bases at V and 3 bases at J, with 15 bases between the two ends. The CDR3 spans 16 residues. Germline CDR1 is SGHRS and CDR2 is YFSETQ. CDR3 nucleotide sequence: TGCGCCAGCAGCTTGGTAGGGAGTGGGTACGACTATGGCTACACCTTC. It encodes CASSLVGSGYDYGYTF.

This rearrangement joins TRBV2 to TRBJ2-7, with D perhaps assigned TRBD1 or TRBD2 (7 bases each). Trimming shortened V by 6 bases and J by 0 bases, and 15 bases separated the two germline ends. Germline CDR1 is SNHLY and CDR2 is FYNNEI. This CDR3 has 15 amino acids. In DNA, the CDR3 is TGTGCCAGCAGAGACAGGGAGGGCTACTCCTACGAGCAGTACTTC. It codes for CASRDREGYSYEQYF.

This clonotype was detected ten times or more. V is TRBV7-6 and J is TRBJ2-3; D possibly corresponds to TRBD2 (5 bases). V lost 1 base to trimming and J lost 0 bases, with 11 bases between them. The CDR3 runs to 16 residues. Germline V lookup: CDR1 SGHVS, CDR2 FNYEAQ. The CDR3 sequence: CASSLVRTPSTDTQYF. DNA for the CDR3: TGTGCCAGCAGCTTAGTAAGGACTCCTAGCACAGATACGCAGTATTTT.

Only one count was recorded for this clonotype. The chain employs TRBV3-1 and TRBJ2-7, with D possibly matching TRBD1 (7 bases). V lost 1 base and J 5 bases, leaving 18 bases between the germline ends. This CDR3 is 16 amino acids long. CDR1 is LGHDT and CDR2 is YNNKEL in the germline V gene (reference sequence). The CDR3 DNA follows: TGTGCCAGCAGCCAAGCCCGGGGGCAGGGGGTCGACGAGCAGTACTTC. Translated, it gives CASSQARGQGVDEQYF.

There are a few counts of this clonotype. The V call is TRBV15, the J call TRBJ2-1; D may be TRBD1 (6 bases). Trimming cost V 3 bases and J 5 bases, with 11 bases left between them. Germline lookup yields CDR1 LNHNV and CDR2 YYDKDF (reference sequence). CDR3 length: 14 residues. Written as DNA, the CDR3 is TGTGCCACCAGCAGGGATACAGGGAACAATGAGCAGTTCTTC. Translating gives CATSRDTGNNEQFF.

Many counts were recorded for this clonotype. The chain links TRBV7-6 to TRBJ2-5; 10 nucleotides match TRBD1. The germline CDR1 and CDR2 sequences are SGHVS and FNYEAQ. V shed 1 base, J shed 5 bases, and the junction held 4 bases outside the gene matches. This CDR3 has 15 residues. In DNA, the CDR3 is TGTGCCAGCAGCTTAGGACAGGGGGCTGCGGAGACCCAGTACTTC. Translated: CASSLGQGAAETQYF.

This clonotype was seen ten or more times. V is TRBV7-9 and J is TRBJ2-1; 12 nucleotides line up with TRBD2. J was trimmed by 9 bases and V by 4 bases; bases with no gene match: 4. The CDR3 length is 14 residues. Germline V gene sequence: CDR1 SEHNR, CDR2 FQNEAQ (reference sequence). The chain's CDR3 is CASSSSGGAIEQFF. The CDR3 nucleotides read TGTGCCAGCAGCTCTAGCGGGGGGGCGATTGAGCAGTTCTTC. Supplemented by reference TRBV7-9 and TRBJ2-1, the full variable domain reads DTGVSQNPRHKITKRGQNVTFRCDPISEHNRLYWYRQTLGQGPEFLTYFQNEAQLEKSRLLSDRFSAERPKGSFSTLEIQRTEQGDSAMYLCASSSSGGAIEQFFGPGTRLTVL.

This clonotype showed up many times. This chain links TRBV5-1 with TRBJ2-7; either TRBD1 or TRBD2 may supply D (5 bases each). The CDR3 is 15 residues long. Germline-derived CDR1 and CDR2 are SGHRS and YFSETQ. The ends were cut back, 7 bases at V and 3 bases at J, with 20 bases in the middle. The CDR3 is CASGIQASGGYEQYF. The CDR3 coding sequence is TGCGCCAGCGGCATACAGGCTTCCGGAGGCTACGAGCAGTACTTC.

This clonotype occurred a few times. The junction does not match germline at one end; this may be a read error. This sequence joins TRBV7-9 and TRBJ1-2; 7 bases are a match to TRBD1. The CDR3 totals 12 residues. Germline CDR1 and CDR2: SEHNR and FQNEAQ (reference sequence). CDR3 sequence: CASRDSNYGCTF. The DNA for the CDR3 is TGTGCCAGCCGGGACAGTAACTATGGCTGCACCTTC.

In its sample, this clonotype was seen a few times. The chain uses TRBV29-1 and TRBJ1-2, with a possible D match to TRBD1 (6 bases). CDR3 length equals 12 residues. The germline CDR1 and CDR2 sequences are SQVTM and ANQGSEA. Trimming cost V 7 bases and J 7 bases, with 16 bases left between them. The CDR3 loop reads CSAMTGGSGYTF. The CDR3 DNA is TGCAGCGCCATGACAGGAGGCTCTGGCTACACCTTC.

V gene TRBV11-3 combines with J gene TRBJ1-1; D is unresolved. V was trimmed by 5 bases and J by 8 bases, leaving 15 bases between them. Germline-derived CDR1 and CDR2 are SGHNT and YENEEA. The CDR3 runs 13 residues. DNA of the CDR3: TGTGCCAGCAGCCCCTTGGGGTTGGCAGAAGCTTTCTTT. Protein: CASSPLGLAEAFF.

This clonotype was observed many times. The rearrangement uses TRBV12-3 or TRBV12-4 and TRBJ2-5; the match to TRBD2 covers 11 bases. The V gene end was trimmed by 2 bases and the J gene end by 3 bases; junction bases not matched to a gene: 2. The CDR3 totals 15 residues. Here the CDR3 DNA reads TGTGCCAGCAGTTTAAAGACTAGCGGGGAAGAGACCCAGTACTTC. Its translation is CASSLKTSGEETQYF.

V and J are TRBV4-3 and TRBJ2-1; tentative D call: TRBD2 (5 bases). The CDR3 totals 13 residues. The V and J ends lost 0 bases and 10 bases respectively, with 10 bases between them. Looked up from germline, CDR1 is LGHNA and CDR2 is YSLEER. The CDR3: CASSQEGWEEQFF. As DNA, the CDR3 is TGCGCCAGCAGCCAAGAGGGTTGGGAGGAGCAGTTCTTC.